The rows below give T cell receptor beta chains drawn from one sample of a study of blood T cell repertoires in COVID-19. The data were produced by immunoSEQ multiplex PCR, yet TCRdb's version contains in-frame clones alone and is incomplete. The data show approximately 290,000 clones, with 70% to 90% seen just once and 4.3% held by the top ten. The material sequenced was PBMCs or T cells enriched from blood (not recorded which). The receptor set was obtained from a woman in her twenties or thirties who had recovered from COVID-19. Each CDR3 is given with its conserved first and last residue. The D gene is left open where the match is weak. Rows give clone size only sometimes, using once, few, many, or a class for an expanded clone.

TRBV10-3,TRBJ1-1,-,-,TGTGCCATCAGTGAGTTCCGCACTGAAGCTTTCTTT,CAISEFRTEAFF
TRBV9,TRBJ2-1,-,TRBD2,TGTGCCAGCATGGGCGATAGCGGGGCCAATGAGCAGTTCTTC,CASMGDSGANEQFF
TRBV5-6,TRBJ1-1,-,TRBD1,TGTGCCAGCAGCCTTGGTCCGGGACAGGGTATTGAAGCTTTCTTT,CASSLGPGQGIEAFF
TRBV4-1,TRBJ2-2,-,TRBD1,TGCGCCAGCAGCCGTACAGGGGTGGGTGGAAAGGAGGCCGGGGAGCTGTTTTTT,CASSRTGVGGKEAGELFF
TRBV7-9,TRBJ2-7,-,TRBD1,TGTGCCAGCAGCTACAATCCCCGGGACAGGGATGGGTACGAGCAGTACTTC,CASSYNPRDRDGYEQYF
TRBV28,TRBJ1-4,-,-,TGTGCCAGCAGTCCCTATGCGATGGGGGCCGTGGGGCGGGAAAAACTGTTTTTT,CASSPYAMGAVGREKLFF
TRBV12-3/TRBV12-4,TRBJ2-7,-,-,TGTGCCAGCAGCCCTAGAGACTCAGGGGAGCAGTACTTC,CASSPRDSGEQYF
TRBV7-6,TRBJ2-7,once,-,TGTGCCAGCAGCTTATATGAGGGAGCTGGGTACGAGCAGTACTTC,CASSLYEGAGYEQYF
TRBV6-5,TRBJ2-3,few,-,TGTGCCAGCAGGGTGGGGGCCTCCCACACAGATACGCAGTATTTT,CASRVGASHTDTQYF
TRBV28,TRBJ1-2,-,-,TGTGCCAGCACTCTAGGGCGGGCTAACTATGGCTACACCTTC,CASTLGRANYGYTF
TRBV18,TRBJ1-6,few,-,TGTGCCAGCTCACCAGGGGAGCTCTCCTATAATTCACCCCTCCACTTT,CASSPGELSYNSPLHF
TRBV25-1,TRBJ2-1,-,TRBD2,TGTGCCAGCAGTGAATCAACCCCTCCGCGGGAGGCCTACAATGAGCAGTTCTTC,CASSESTPPREAYNEQFF
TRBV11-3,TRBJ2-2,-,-,TGTGCCAGCAGCTTAGGACTAGGGGACACCGGGGAGCTGTTTTTT,CASSLGLGDTGELFF
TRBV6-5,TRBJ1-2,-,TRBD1,TGTGCCAGCAGTCCCCTGGCCGACAGGGTTTTTGGCTACACCTTC,CASSPLADRVFGYTF
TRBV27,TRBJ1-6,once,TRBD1,TGTGCCAGCAGTTTCTCGGGACAGGGGGCCCGGAGAACATATAATTCACCCCTCCACTTT,CASSFSGQGARRTYNSPLHF
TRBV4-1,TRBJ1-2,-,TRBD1,TGCGCCAGCCGCAAAATAGGGGGACAGAACTATGGCTACACCTTC,CASRKIGGQNYGYTF
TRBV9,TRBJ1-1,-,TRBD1,TGTGCCAGCAGCGTAGCACCACAGGGGAAGGGCGTTGAAGCTTTCTTT,CASSVAPQGKGVEAFF
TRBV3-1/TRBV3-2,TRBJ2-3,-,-,TGTGCCAGCAGCGAAAGCGCCCGTGGAGATACGCAGTATTTT,CASSESARGDTQYF
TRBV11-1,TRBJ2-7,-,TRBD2,TGTGCCAGCAGCTTGGGACGGGGCGGGAGCGAATACGAGCAGTACTTC,CASSLGRGGSEYEQYF
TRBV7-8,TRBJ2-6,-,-,TGTGCCAGCAGCTTAAAGGGGGGGCGGTTACTATCTGGGGCCAACGTCCTGACTTTC,CASSLKGGRLLSGANVLTF
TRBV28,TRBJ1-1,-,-,TGTGCCAGCAGTTCCGCCCGAGGGGGTCGGGGGGCTGAAGCTTTCTTT,CASSSARGGRGAEAFF
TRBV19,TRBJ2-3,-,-,TGTGCCAGTAGTACAGGGGCGACATACACAGATACGCAGTATTTT,CASSTGATYTDTQYF
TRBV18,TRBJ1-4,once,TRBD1,TGTGCCAGCTCACCACTGGGGACAGGGGTGACATCGAATGAAAAACTGTTTTTT,CASSPLGTGVTSNEKLFF
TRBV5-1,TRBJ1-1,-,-,TGCGCCAGCAGCTTGGGGGGGCGAGAAGCTTTCTTT,CASSLGGREAFF
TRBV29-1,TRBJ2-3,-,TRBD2,TGCAGCGTTGAAGGGCGGGGGTACAACGCAGATACGCAGTATTTT,CSVEGRGYNADTQYF
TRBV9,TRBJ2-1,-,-,TGTGCCAGCAGCGTCGAGACCGGGACTCACAATGAGCAGTTCTTC,CASSVETGTHNEQFF
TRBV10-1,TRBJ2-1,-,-,TGCGCCAGCAGTGAAGGCGACAGTTTCCTCTACAATGAGCAGTTCTTC,CASSEGDSFLYNEQFF
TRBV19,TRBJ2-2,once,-,TGTGCCAGTAGGCGAGCGGTAAACACCGGGGAGCTGTTTTTT,CASRRAVNTGELFF
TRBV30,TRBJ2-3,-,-,TGTGCCTGGAGGCGTCAGGGATTATACACAGATACGCAGTATTTT,CAWRRQGLYTDTQYF
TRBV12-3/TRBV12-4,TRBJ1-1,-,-,TGTGCCAGCAGTCCCCCTGTTACTGAAGCTTTCTTT,CASSPPVTEAFF
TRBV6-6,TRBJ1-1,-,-,TGTGCCAGCAGTTACGGAGACAGTCGAGCTTTCTTT,CASSYGDSRAFF
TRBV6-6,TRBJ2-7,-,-,TGTGCCAGCAGTTACCCAGGGCGCTACGAGCAGTACTTC,CASSYPGRYEQYF
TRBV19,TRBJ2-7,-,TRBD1,TGTGCCAGTAGTATAGCTTCGACAGGGCGCGAGCAGTACTTC,CASSIASTGREQYF
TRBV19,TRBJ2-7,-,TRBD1,TGTGCCAGTAGTATAGGACCGGGACAGGGATCTTCCTACGAGCAGTACTTC,CASSIGPGQGSSYEQYF
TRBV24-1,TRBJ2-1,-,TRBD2,TGTGCCACCAGTAACGGGCTAGCGGACTACAATGAGCAGTTCTTC,CATSNGLADYNEQFF
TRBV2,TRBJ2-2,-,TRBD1,TGTGCCAGCAGCTCAGCCCAAACAGGGGGCGATGACACCGGGGAGCTGTTTTTT,CASSSAQTGGDDTGELFF
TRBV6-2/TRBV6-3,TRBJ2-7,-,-,TGTGCCAGCAGTTTCCAGGAACACCATAACTCCTACGAGCAGTACTTC,CASSFQEHHNSYEQYF
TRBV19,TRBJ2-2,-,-,TGTGCCAGTAGTGCCTTGGGAGCGAACACCGGGGAGCTGTTTTTT,CASSALGANTGELFF
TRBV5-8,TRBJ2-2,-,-,TGTGCCAGCCATAGCGGGAACACCGGGGAGCTGTTTTTT,CASHSGNTGELFF
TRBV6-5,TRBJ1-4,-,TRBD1,TGTGCCAGCAGTTTAACCGGGACAGGGGGCGGAAAACTGTTTTTT,CASSLTGTGGGKLFF
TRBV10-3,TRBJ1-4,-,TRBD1,TGTGCCACCGCCCCTGGGGACAGGGGGGAAAAACTGTTTTTT,CATAPGDRGEKLFF
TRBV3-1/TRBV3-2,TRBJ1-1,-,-,TGTGCCAGCAGCCAAGCAGGGGCGGTGACGGGTACTGAAGCTTTCTTT,CASSQAGAVTGTEAFF
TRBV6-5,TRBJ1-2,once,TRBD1,TGTGCCAGCCGTCGGAAGCCTACAGGGGGTGGCTACACCTTC,CASRRKPTGGGYTF
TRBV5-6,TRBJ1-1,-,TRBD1,TGTGCCAGCAGCTTAGGACAGGGCTCTGAAGCTTTCTTT,CASSLGQGSEAFF
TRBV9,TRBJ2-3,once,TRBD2,TGTGCCAGCAGCGCCTTATACTTAGCGGGAGGGTCCTCTAGCACAGATACGCAGTATTTT,CASSALYLAGGSSSTDTQYF
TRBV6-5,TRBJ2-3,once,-,TGTGCCAGCAGGGGGGGTGGGGACACAGATACGCAGTATTTT,CASRGGGDTDTQYF
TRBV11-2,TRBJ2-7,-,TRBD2,TGTGCCAGCAGCTTGCCCCCTGGCGGGAGGTTGGGCTACGAGCAGTACTTC,CASSLPPGGRLGYEQYF
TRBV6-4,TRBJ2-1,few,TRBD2,TGTGCCAGCAGCCTCGGGGCTAGCGGTGAGCAGTTCTTC,CASSLGASGEQFF
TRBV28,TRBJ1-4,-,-,TGTGCCAGCAGTCCTGCGCTCTTGGAGGAAAAACTGTTTTTT,CASSPALLEEKLFF
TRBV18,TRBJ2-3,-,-,TGTGCCAGCTCAGGAGACTCAGATACGCAGTATTTT,CASSGDSDTQYF
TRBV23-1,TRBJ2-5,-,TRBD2,TGCGCCAGCACTTTAGCGGGAGGGCGGGAGACCCAGTACTTC,CASTLAGGRETQYF
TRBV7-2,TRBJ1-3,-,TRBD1,TGTGCCAGCAGCTCGGGGACAGGGTTTCGAAAGGATTTT,CASSSGTGFRKDF
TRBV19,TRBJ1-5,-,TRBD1,TGTGCCAGTACTTCCGGGACAGGGGGAAATCAGCCCCAGCATTTT,CASTSGTGGNQPQHF
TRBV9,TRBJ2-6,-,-,TGTGCCAGCAGCGTAGAACTAGTGAACTCTGGGGCCAACGTCCTGACTTTC,CASSVELVNSGANVLTF